This T cell receptor beta chain derives from a study of shared clonotypes between healthy human individuals. Cells designated naive CD8 were CD45RO-negative and were positively selected for CCR7, with terminally differentiated effector memory CD45RA+ cells excluded. The CDR3 runs to 15 residues. The V segment lost 4 bases and the J segment 4 bases; nucleotides outside the gene matches: 8. From germline, CDR1 is SGHRS and CDR2 YFSETQ. Execution of the assay was at deep level. This table comes from immunoSEQ multiplex PCR, and its TCRdb copy is limited to in-frame clones, with some not included. The sample comprises millions of clones, 90% to 95% of which are singletons, and approximately 1.7% rests with the top ten. Overall study results and limits: Approximately 5.1% was the fraction of naive CD4 clonotypes found shared across a few donors.

A word on this clone: Its antigen is unknown. This sample includes further DNA sequences coding for the same CDR3.

V usage is TRBV5-1 and J usage is TRBJ2-1; TRBD1 agrees at 7 bases. This sequence was found in a man in his late teens or twenties in good health. Some clones in this sample may be carry-over from other donors' samples. The sequenced material came from naive CD8+ T cells from PBMCs. As DNA, the CDR3 is TGCGCCAGCAGCGACCGGGACAGAGTTTACAATGAGCAGTTCTTC. Residues: CASSDRDRVYNEQFF.